This T cell receptor beta chain was sequenced for a study of Graves' ophthalmopathy and Graves' hyperthyroidism. Study findings and constraints: Blood also carried most expanded thyroid clonotypes exceeding 0.001 frequency.

The ends were cut back, 6 bases at V and 4 bases at J, with 14 bases in the middle. From germline, CDR1 is SGHRS and CDR2 YFSETQ. There are 13 residues in the CDR3. There are many counts of this clonotype. As yet, its antigen is unknown. RNA served as the template for amplifying TCR beta CDR3 regions. The authors performed first-round RT-PCR with HTBI primers and then a second-round multiplex PCR. TCRdb reprocessed the multiplex PCR reads via MiXCR and lists one record per CDR3 protein. The table shows 400,000 to 500,000 distinct CDR3 sequences, with roughly 20% occurring only once. Material: peripheral blood. The receptor was isolated from a young woman with stable Graves' hyperthyroidism. The chain joins TRBV5-1 to TRBJ2-7, with D unclear. DNA of the CDR3: TGCGCCAGCAACCGAGACACGATGTACGAGCAGTACTTC. Translated: CASNRDTMYEQYF. Full variable domain (outside the CDR3, taken from reference TRBV5-1 and TRBJ2-7): KAGVTQTPRYLIKTRGQQVTLSCSPISGHRSVSWYQQTPGQGLQFLFEYFSETQRNKGNFPGRFSGRQFSNSRSEMNVSTLELGDSALYLCASNRDTMYEQYFGPGTRLTVT.